These 12 T cell receptor beta chains came from one sample sequenced in a study of early T cells in non-severe SARS-CoV-2 infection. TCRdb analysed the 5' RACE reads with MiXCR anew, one entry per CDR3 protein. Among 35,000 to 40,000 distinct CDR3 sequences listed, roughly 4.8% were seen once. Sequences were obtained from whole blood. Every receptor here comes from an adult who was a healthcare worker with PCR-confirmed SARS-CoV-2 infection or an uninfected control (not recorded which).

The table lists this clonotype with many counts. The rearrangement joins TRBV7-9 to TRBJ1-5; D unresolved. The CDR3 length is 13 residues. Germline V gives CDR1 SEHNR, CDR2 FQNEAQ (reference sequence). V lost 5 bases to trimming and J lost 2 bases, with 7 bases between them. The CDR3, as DNA: TGTGCCAGCAGCCCGGAAGGCAATCAGCCCCAGCATTTT. It yields the protein CASSPEGNQPQHF.

This clonotype was counted at least ten times. The DNA is left out, because the CDR3 cannot be placed on it with certainty; the CDR3 is given as TCRdb lists it. This chain uses TRBV11-2 with TRBJ2-2; the table gives TRBD1 as D, unverified against the DNA. Including both end residues, the CDR3 is 20 amino acids long. Germline CDR1 and CDR2: SGHAT and FQNNGV. CDR3 region: CASSFPTSVAGGASSGELFF.

The chain employs TRBV6-6 and TRBJ1-1; D gene ambiguous. The CDR3 sequence is 13 residues long. Germline CDR1 is MNHNY and CDR2 is SVGAGI (reference sequence). V lost 3 bases, J lost 6 bases, and 11 bases lay in between. The CDR3 sequence is CASSYGSISEAFF. The CDR3 DNA is TGTGCCAGCAGTTATGGGTCAATCTCTGAAGCTTTCTTT.

This clonotype has only a few counts. The V gene is TRBV5-4, the J gene TRBJ2-7; a weak D match, TRBD2 (6 bases). V was cut by 0 bases and J by 3 bases, with 10 bases left in between. Germline values: CDR1 SGHNT, CDR2 YYREEE (reference sequence). This CDR3 has 14 amino acids. The CDR3 DNA reads TGTGCCAGCAGCTTGGCCGGAGGGAACTACGAGCAGTACTTC. It codes for CASSLAGGNYEQYF.

CDR3 DNA: TGTGCCAGCAGCAACCGAGACAGGGGATCCGGCCAGTACTTC. It encodes CASSNRDRGSGQYF. The chain joins TRBV21-1 to TRBJ2-5; the D call of TRBD1 is as the table states it, not checked on the DNA. TRBV21-1 is termed a pseudogene. This CDR3 spans 14 amino acids.

This clonotype was seen repeatedly, ten times or more. The chain couples TRBV12-3 or TRBV12-4 to TRBJ1-6; no firm D call. The CDR3 totals 15 residues. The V end lost 0 bases, the J end lost 7 bases, and 10 bases lay between the germline ends. CDR3 sequence (DNA): TGTGCCAGCAGTTTAGCGCGGGAGGGCAATTCACCCCTCCACTTT. Protein product: CASSLAREGNSPLHF.

The table lists this clonotype with many counts. The gene calls are TRBV6-1 and TRBJ2-5; 10 positions match TRBD2. Per the germline V gene, CDR1 is MNHNS and CDR2 is SASEGT. Germline trimming cut 6 bases from V and 5 bases from J; bases unmatched to any gene: 3. CDR3 length: 13 amino acids. The CDR3 is CASRAGGKETQYF. The DNA of the CDR3 is TGTGCCAGCAGAGCGGGGGGGAAGGAGACCCAGTACTTC.

Many counts were recorded for this clonotype. The chain is built from TRBV6-6 and TRBJ1-2; no clear D. Between the trimmed V and J ends, which lost 9 bases and 5 bases, there was a span of 19 bases. CDR3 length: 14 residues. CDR1 and CDR2 from the germline V gene are MNHNY and SVGAGI (reference sequence). The CDR3 sequence is CARPFPDPPYGYTF. For the CDR3, the DNA is TGTGCCAGGCCTTTCCCGGACCCTCCTTATGGCTACACCTTC.

This clonotype was detected many times. The rearrangement links TRBV20-1 to TRBJ2-6; unclear D gene. V was cut by 5 bases and J by 1 base, with 9 bases left in between. The CDR3 spans 14 residues. The V gene's germline CDR1 is DFQATT and CDR2 SNEGSKA (reference sequence). The CDR3 coding sequence is TGCAGTGCTGCAGACAAGTCTGGGGCCAACGTCCTGACTTTC. Translated, it gives CSAADKSGANVLTF.

In this sample, this clonotype turned up many times. The chain has TRBV5-1 and TRBJ1-1; no clear D. The CDR3 totals 13 residues. Trimming cost V 4 bases and J 1 base, with 8 bases left between them. Germline V gene sequence: CDR1 SGHRS, CDR2 YFSETQ. The DNA of the CDR3 is TGCGCCAGCAGCGAGCAACCGAACACTGAAGCTTTCTTT. Translated: CASSEQPNTEAFF.

The table lists this clonotype with a few counts. The gene calls are TRBV29-1 and TRBJ2-7; D remains unclear. The V end was cut by 5 bases, the J end by 7 bases, with 15 bases between. This CDR3 spans 12 amino acids. Germline-derived CDR1 and CDR2 are SQVTM and ANQGSEA. The CDR3 region is CSVSDTRREQYF. The CDR3 DNA reads as TGCAGCGTTTCTGACACACGCCGGGAGCAGTACTTC.

This clonotype was seen ten or more times. The genes are TRBV11-3 and TRBJ2-3; D ambiguous. V shed 3 bases and J shed 0 bases, with 4 bases lying between them. The germline gives CDR1 SGHNT, CDR2 YENEEA. The CDR3 runs to 13 residues. DNA of the CDR3: TGTGCCAGCAGCTTGATTAGCACAGATACGCAGTATTTT. This gives the protein CASSLISTDTQYF.